The clone carrying this T cell receptor (beta chain) has more than one count but fewer than ten. The CDR3 has 14 residues. CDR1 is LGHNA, CDR2 YSLEER, per germline. V was cut by 8 bases and J by 3 bases, with 16 bases left in between. The sample comes from a study of cytomegalovirus exposure and HLA in healthy donors. PCR amplification relied on 60 Vbeta primers (plus 13 Jbeta primers). The data were produced by immunoSEQ multiplex PCR, yet TCRdb's version contains in-frame clones alone and is incomplete. The sample includes tens of thousands of clones, approximately 70% of them seen just once. This TCR was recovered from a woman aged 45-59 years in good health and CMV-seropositive. The chain employs TRBV4-3 and TRBJ1-1; D remains unclear. Sequencing input: PBMCs. The CDR3 here is CASALTAGYTEAFF. CDR3 nucleotides: TGCGCCAGCGCCCTTACCGCAGGCTACACTGAAGCTTTCTTT.